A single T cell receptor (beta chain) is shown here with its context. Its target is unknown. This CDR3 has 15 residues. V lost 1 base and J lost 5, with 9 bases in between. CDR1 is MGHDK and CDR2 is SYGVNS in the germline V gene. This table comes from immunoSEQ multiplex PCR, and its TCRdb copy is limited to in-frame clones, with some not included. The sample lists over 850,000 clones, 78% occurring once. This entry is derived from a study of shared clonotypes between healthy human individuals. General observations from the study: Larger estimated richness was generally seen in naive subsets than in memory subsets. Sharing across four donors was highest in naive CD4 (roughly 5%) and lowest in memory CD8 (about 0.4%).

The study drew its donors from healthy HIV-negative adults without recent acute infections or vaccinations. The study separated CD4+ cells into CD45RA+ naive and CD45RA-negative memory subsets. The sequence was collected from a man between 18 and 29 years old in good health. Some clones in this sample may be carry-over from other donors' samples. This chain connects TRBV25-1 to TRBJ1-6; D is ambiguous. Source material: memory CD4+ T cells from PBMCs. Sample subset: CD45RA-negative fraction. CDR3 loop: CASSEFRLDNSPLHF. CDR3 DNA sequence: TGTGCCAGCAGTGAATTCAGACTGGATAATTCACCCCTCCACTTT.